This paragraph reports one TCR beta chain. Germline CDR1 reads SGHRS; CDR2 reads YFSETQ. This CDR3 has 14 amino acids. The ends were cut back, 0 bases at V and 5 bases at J, with 8 bases in the middle. The sample is drawn from a study of patients and donors after allogeneic stem cell transplantation. TCRdb fed the RT-PCR reads into MiXCR, producing one record per CDR3 protein. The table includes about 110,000 distinct CDR3 sequences, roughly 35% detected once. Material for sequencing was blood, either unsorted or a sorted T cell fraction (not recorded which). The chain has TRBV5-1 and TRBJ2-2; D may be TRBD1 (5 bases). This receptor was obtained from a human donor who was either an allogeneic HSCT recipient or a stem cell or donor lymphocyte infusion donor (not recorded which). It is not recorded whose cells these are; they may come from a transplant donor. The CDR3 here is CASSLVRGTGELFF. The CDR3 DNA sequence: TGCGCCAGCAGCTTGGTAAGGGGTACCGGGGAGCTGTTTTTT.